This T cell receptor beta chain appears in the sequencing data of a study of T cells after posttransplantation cyclophosphamide. Sequenced by immunoSEQ multiplex PCR; TCRdb stores in-frame clones only, minus some. The table shows some 14,000 clones, with roughly four fifths occurring only once. Points on this clone: Its antigen is as yet unknown.

Study findings and constraints: Later post-transplant blood repertoires were often dominated by donor CD8+ memory clones. TRB clonality was highly associated with recipient CMV seropositivity and reactivation.

Germline V gives CDR1 MNHEY, CDR2 SMNVEV (reference sequence). This CDR3 has 14 residues. V gave up 2 bases and J gave up 6 bases; unmatched junction bases: 5. The related graft donor's blood sample was taken on the day of bone marrow donation. Sequences were obtained from memory CD4+ T cells sorted from PBMCs. The sequence came from a man aged 50 to 60. The V gene is TRBV27, the J gene TRBJ2-7, with 9 positions matching TRBD2. In nucleotides, the CDR3 is TGTGCCAGCAGTTTAGCCTTAGCGGGAGCCGAGCAGTACTTC. It encodes CASSLALAGAEQYF.